A single sample gave rise to the 26 T cell receptor beta chains below, sequenced in a study of cytomegalovirus exposure and HLA in healthy donors (dated by TCRdb to 2016 to 2017). The method behind the library was the immunoSEQ multiplex PCR assay. The multiplex PCR relied on a mix of 60 forward primers for TCR Vbeta segments and 13 reverse primers for TCR Jbeta segments. The source is immuneACCESS, and TCRdb retained only in-frame sequences with V and J called. Part of the clones is not carried over; for the studies checked, unresolved V genes explain less than half of this, and the remainder is unexplained. The table for this sample lists under 200,000 clones; around four fifths of them were counted only once. In total, the top ten clones hold over 0.95% of the sample. The sequenced sample consisted of PBMCs. Receptors were obtained from a woman between 45 and 60 years old in good health and CMV-seronegative.

This clone was detected a few times. This chain uses TRBV6-5 with TRBJ1-4; 9 bases are shared with TRBD1. V was pared by 1 base and J by 7 bases, with 4 bases of the junction left unmatched. This CDR3 comprises 15 residues. Germline CDR1 MNHEY, CDR2 SVGAGI. In nucleotides, the CDR3 is TGTGCCAGCAGTTACTTGGGACAGGGAATTGAAAAACTGTTTTTT. Translated: CASSYLGQGIEKLFF.

V usage is TRBV28 and J usage is TRBJ1-6, with a tentative D call TRBD1 (6 bases). V lost 5 bases, J lost 9 bases, and 14 bases lay in between. Per the germline V gene, CDR1 is MDHEN and CDR2 is SYDVKM. The CDR3 extends over 14 amino acids. DNA for the CDR3: TGTGCCAGCAGTACCAGGGGATCTGGTTCACCCCTCCACTTT. As protein: CASSTRGSGSPLHF.

V gene TRBV2 combines with J gene TRBJ2-1; D may be TRBD2 (6 bases). This CDR3 is 16 amino acids long. Trimming cost V 4 bases and J 7 bases, with 20 bases left between them. The germline V gene has CDR1 SNHLY and CDR2 FYNNEI. The CDR3 spells CASSGPTGREGNEQFF. The CDR3 DNA reads TGTGCCAGCAGTGGACCAACCGGGAGAGAAGGGAATGAGCAGTTCTTC.

This clone was counted between two and nine times. This chain joins TRBV4-3 and TRBJ2-1; TRBD1 aligns across 7 bases. The CDR3 has 15 residues. The junction had 12 bases not matched to a gene; V was cut back by 4 bases and J by 9 bases. CDR1 LGHNA and CDR2 YSLEER come from the germline V gene. Here the CDR3 reads CASSPGTVWSGEQFF. The CDR3 region has the DNA TGCGCCAGCAGCCCGGGGACAGTCTGGAGCGGTGAGCAGTTCTTC.

Note on this clone: One end of the junction varies from germline; a read error may be responsible. J is TRBJ1-1 and V is TRBV18; D is undetermined. Germline values: CDR1 KGHSH, CDR2 LQKENI. The CDR3 sequence is 14 residues long. In DNA, the CDR3 is TGTGCCAGCTCACCACAAGGGAGCGTCACTGAAGATTTCTTT. This translates into CASSPQGSVTEDFF.

The chain uses TRBV28 and TRBJ2-1; D may be TRBD1 (5 bases). CDR1 is MDHEN, CDR2 SYDVKM, per germline. Trimming stripped 5 bases from V and 8 bases from J, with 16 bases between. The CDR3 length is 14 residues. The CDR3 loop is CASSPSPGFDEQFF. The CDR3 DNA is TGTGCCAGCAGTCCCTCCCCAGGGTTCGATGAGCAGTTCTTC. The variable domain in full, completed from reference TRBV28 and TRBJ2-1, reads DVKVTQSSRYLVKRTGEKVFLECVQDMDHENMFWYRQDPGLGLRLIYFSYDVKMKEKGDIPEGYSVSREKKERFSLILESASTNQTSMYLCASSPSPGFDEQFFGPGTRLTVL.

V is TRBV28 and J is TRBJ2-7, with D perhaps matching TRBD1 (5 bases). V was cut by 11 bases and J by 3 bases, with 14 bases left in between. Germline V gene lookup returns CDR1 MDHEN and CDR2 SYDVKM. The CDR3 runs 12 residues. This chain's CDR3 is CASQTEYYEQYF. CDR3 coding DNA: TGTGCCTCACAGACAGAGTACTACGAGCAGTACTTC.

This clone has a handful of counts. The V call is TRBV6-5, the J call TRBJ2-1; 11 bases match TRBD2. The CDR3 spans 14 residues. Trimming removed 5 bases from V and 8 bases from J; junction bases left unmatched: 5. Per the germline V gene, CDR1 is MNHEY and CDR2 is SVGAGI. The CDR3 coding sequence is TGTGCCAGCAGTCTAGCGGGAGGCCTAGATGAGCAGTTCTTC. Protein: CASSLAGGLDEQFF.

The V gene is TRBV6-4, the J gene TRBJ2-7, with TRBD1 matching 9 bases. Germline lookup yields CDR1 MRHNA and CDR2 SNTAGT. The CDR3 length is 15 residues. After removal of 6 bases from V and 3 bases from J, the junction contained 9 bases not matched to a gene. As DNA, the CDR3 is TGTGCCAGCAGCGAACCGGGACAGGGTGTCTACGAGCAGTACTTC. It is translated as CASSEPGQGVYEQYF.

The DNA for the CDR3 is TGCGCCAGCAGCTTGGCCGGGACAGGGGTGAACACTGAAGCTTTCTTT. Its protein is CASSLAGTGVNTEAFF. The chain carries TRBV5-1 and TRBJ1-1; 10 bases are shared with TRBD1. The CDR3 consists of 16 residues. V lost 0 bases to trimming and J lost 0 bases; unmatched junction nucleotides: 2. Germline CDR1 is SGHRS and CDR2 is YFSETQ.

The chain employs TRBV4-3 and TRBJ2-3; D call uncertain. Germline loops: CDR1 LGHNA, CDR2 YSLEER. This CDR3 region has 14 residues. V lost 0 bases and J lost 2, with 6 bases in between. CDR3 sequence reads: CASSQDPHTDTQYF. CDR3 nucleotides: TGCGCCAGCAGCCAAGATCCCCACACAGATACGCAGTATTTT.

This chain links TRBV9 with TRBJ1-6; TRBD1 might be the D (5 bases). CDR3 length: 14 residues. Trimming took off 0 bases at V and 9 bases at J, with 10 bases between the two ends. CDR1 and CDR2 from the germline V gene are SGDLS and YYNGEE. This CDR3 is CASSVDRDFSPLHF. DNA for the CDR3: TGTGCCAGCAGCGTAGATCGGGACTTTTCACCCCTCCACTTT.

The V and J genes are TRBV6-5 and TRBJ2-5, with TRBD1 identical over 8 bases. Gene TRBJ2-7 matches the end of the DNA better, so the J call may be wrong. This CDR3 contains 15 residues. Per germline, CDR1 MNHEY and CDR2 SVGAGI. The CDR3: CASSYDGTGPYEQYF. The CDR3, as DNA: TGTGCCAGCAGTTACGACGGGACAGGCCCCTACGAGCAGTACTTC.

The chain uses TRBV6-5 and TRBJ1-2; 7 nucleotides line up with TRBD1. Germline V gives CDR1 MNHEY, CDR2 SVGAGI. V was pared by 0 bases and J by 2 bases, with 3 bases of the junction left unmatched. The length of the CDR3 is 15 residues. For the CDR3, the DNA is TGTGCCAGCAGTTACTCGACAGGGCTCAACTATGGCTACACCTTC. Residues: CASSYSTGLNYGYTF.

The chain employs TRBV5-4 and TRBJ2-3, with 11 bases aligning to TRBD2. The CDR3 runs 16 residues. Germline lookup yields CDR1 SGHNT and CDR2 YYREEE (reference sequence). Trimming removed 3 bases from V and 6 bases from J; junction bases left unmatched: 9. CDR3: CASSSRLAGLGDTQYF. The CDR3 DNA reads TGTGCCAGCAGCTCCCGACTAGCGGGGCTGGGGGATACGCAGTATTTT.

DNA of the CDR3: TGCGCCAGCAGCTTGCAGGCACTAGCGGGAGAAGAGACCCAGTACTTC. Its translation is CASSLQALAGEETQYF. V usage is TRBV5-1 and J usage is TRBJ2-5, with TRBD2 matching over 11 bases. Germline values: CDR1 SGHRS, CDR2 YFSETQ. The CDR3 has 16 residues. With 1 base clipped from V and 3 bases from J, the junction kept 5 bases outside the gene matches.

V is TRBV10-3 and J is TRBJ2-4; 7 bases match TRBD1. V was clipped by 4 bases and J by 1 base; unmatched bases: 7. The germline V gene has CDR1 ENHRY and CDR2 SYGVKD. The length of the CDR3 is 16 residues. CDR3 in amino acids: CAISGRDSGAKNIQYF. The DNA for the CDR3 is TGTGCCATCAGTGGTCGGGACAGTGGGGCCAAAAACATTCAGTACTTC.

The genes are TRBV2 and TRBJ2-7; 7 bases agree with TRBD1. With V trimmed by 4 bases and J by 6 bases, 6 bases remained unmatched. The CDR3 length is 13 residues. Germline values: CDR1 SNHLY, CDR2 FYNNEI. CDR3 coding DNA: TGTGCCAGCAGTGGAGACAGGGAATCCGAGCAGTACTTC. Translating it yields CASSGDRESEQYF.

This clone was seen a single time. V gene TRBV5-1 combines with J gene TRBJ2-5; 9 positions match TRBD2. The tail of the sequence fits TRBJ2-7 better, so the J call may be wrong. Per germline, CDR1 SGHRS and CDR2 YFSETQ. The length of the CDR3 is 14 residues. The CDR3 sequence is CASSFSGGTYEQYF. Written as DNA, the CDR3 is TGCGCCAGCAGCTTCAGCGGGGGGACCTACGAGCAGTACTTC.

In its sample, this clone was seen once. This chain uses TRBV5-1 with TRBJ2-3, with D possibly matching TRBD1 (6 bases). V was clipped by 2 bases and J by 3 bases, with 13 bases between them. The CDR3 has 15 residues. Per germline, CDR1 SGHRS and CDR2 YFSETQ. The CDR3 DNA follows: TGCGCCAGCAGCTTACCACAGGGTTTAACAGATACGCAGTATTTT. It encodes CASSLPQGLTDTQYF.

This clone was observed a few times. The gene calls are TRBV2 and TRBJ2-1, with 9 bases matching TRBD2. The CDR3 contains 16 residues. Looked up from germline, CDR1 is SNHLY and CDR2 is FYNNEI. The junction had 5 bases not matched to a gene; V was cut back by 1 base and J by 4 bases. CDR3 sequence: CASSEEAGGPYNEQFF. For the CDR3, the DNA is TGTGCCAGCAGTGAAGAGGCGGGAGGGCCTTACAATGAGCAGTTCTTC.

The rearrangement uses TRBV5-8 and TRBJ1-2; TRBD1 aligns across 7 bases. CDR1 and CDR2 from the germline V gene are SGHTS and YDEGEE. The CDR3 covers 16 residues. V shed 0 bases and J 4 bases; nucleotides not matched to a gene: 9. CDR3 loop: CASSLAHRGRSYGYTF. DNA of the CDR3: TGTGCCAGCAGCTTGGCCCACAGGGGACGATCCTATGGCTACACCTTC.

This chain uses TRBV5-5 with TRBJ2-2; 9 bases map to TRBD2. V was clipped by 4 bases and J by 9 bases; unmatched bases: 7. Germline CDR1 reads SGHKS; CDR2 reads YYEKEE (reference sequence). This CDR3 comprises 14 residues. CDR3 in DNA: TGTGCCAGCAGCCCATATAGCGGGAGCAGGGAGCTGTTTTTT. It specifies CASSPYSGSRELFF.

CDR3 bases: TGTGCCACCAGCAGAGTGAGAGGGACAGGGCCAGGGGAGCTGTTTTTT. Amino acids: CATSRVRGTGPGELFF. The chain links TRBV15 to TRBJ2-2; TRBD1 matches at 9 bases. J gave up 8 bases and V 1 base, and 8 bases lay outside the gene matches. Germline CDR1 reads LNHNV; CDR2 reads YYDKDF (reference sequence). The CDR3 is 16 residues long.

The chain couples TRBV6-5 to TRBJ2-5, with 11 bases aligning to TRBD1. The assigned J gene may be wrong: the sequence end matches TRBJ2-7 better. The CDR3 contains 15 residues. Germline CDR1 MNHEY, CDR2 SVGAGI. CDR3 sequence reads: CASSMDRGRVYEQYF. CDR3 in DNA: TGTGCCAGCAGTATGGACAGGGGGCGCGTGTACGAGCAGTACTTC.

The chain has TRBV19 and TRBJ2-5, with D possibly TRBD2 on 5 matching bases. Trimming stripped 3 bases from V and 10 bases from J, with 15 bases between. CDR1 is LNHDA and CDR2 is SQIVND in the germline V gene (reference sequence). This CDR3 region has 13 residues. CDR3 sequence (DNA): TGTGCCAGTAGTATTACGGAGGCCCGAGGCCAGTACTTC. The encoded protein is CASSITEARGQYF.